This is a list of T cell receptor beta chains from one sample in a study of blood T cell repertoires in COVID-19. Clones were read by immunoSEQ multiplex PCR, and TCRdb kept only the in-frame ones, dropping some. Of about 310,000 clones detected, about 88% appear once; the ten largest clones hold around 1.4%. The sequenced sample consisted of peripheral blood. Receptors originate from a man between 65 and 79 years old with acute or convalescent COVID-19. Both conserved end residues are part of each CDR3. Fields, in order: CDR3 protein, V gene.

cdr3_aa: CASRGQGALVQPQHF; v_call: TRBV6-6
cdr3_aa: CASSKAGTTYEQYF; v_call: TRBV18
cdr3_aa: CASSVGQANYGYTF; v_call: TRBV9
cdr3_aa: CASSITVNTEAFF; v_call: TRBV28
cdr3_aa: CAVSRGGPETQYF; v_call: TRBV10-3
cdr3_aa: CATRSGTGPYNEQFF; v_call: TRBV24-1
cdr3_aa: CASSSQGYGYTF; v_call: TRBV9
cdr3_aa: CASLPARGTLVISPLHF; v_call: TRBV28
cdr3_aa: CASSSDFYEQYF; v_call: TRBV5-4
cdr3_aa: CASSVANSWAGNTIYF; v_call: TRBV9
cdr3_aa: CAWTAGHFDGYTF; v_call: TRBV30
cdr3_aa: CASSFRVSGELFF; v_call: TRBV7-2
cdr3_aa: CASSLAAGGAYEQYF; v_call: TRBV7-2
cdr3_aa: CASSPRGGGASTDTQYF; v_call: TRBV28
cdr3_aa: CASSDWGAYEQYF; v_call: TRBV2
cdr3_aa: CASSLGAGGYQETQYF; v_call: TRBV7-2
cdr3_aa: CASSVVSGGADTQYF; v_call: TRBV9
cdr3_aa: CASSAGLAGETQYF; v_call: TRBV5-1
cdr3_aa: CASKVRDTNQPQHF; v_call: TRBV19
cdr3_aa: CASRLERGGSETQYF; v_call: TRBV2
cdr3_aa: CASSLGLGQGVRDTQYF; v_call: TRBV5-1
cdr3_aa: CASSQGYTSTDTQYF; v_call: TRBV4-2
cdr3_aa: CASSIDQGSNQPQHF; v_call: TRBV19
cdr3_aa: CAWSVAGLAGTTDTQYF; v_call: TRBV30
cdr3_aa: CSASTPSGTTWGGTQYF; v_call: TRBV20-1
cdr3_aa: CASGRPGLAGTNTGELFF; v_call: TRBV2
cdr3_aa: CASSYTSGGVNTEAFF; v_call: TRBV6-6
cdr3_aa: CASSLDGTRRDTQYF; v_call: TRBV7-9
cdr3_aa: CASSRSGRGTYEQYF; v_call: TRBV28
cdr3_aa: CASSYSTSRYSTDTQYF; v_call: TRBV19
cdr3_aa: CASSPVADQPQHF; v_call: TRBV18
cdr3_aa: CASRALAGGPSYTGELFF; v_call: TRBV4-3
cdr3_aa: CASSPHGGSAYNEQFF; v_call: TRBV28
cdr3_aa: CASSPLDGLREQYF; v_call: TRBV18
cdr3_aa: CASSQVLGLLNQPQHF; v_call: TRBV4-1
cdr3_aa: CASRPGQASEQYF; v_call: TRBV28
cdr3_aa: CASSRGQQETQYF; v_call: TRBV11-2
cdr3_aa: CASSPGRIQETQYF; v_call: TRBV18
cdr3_aa: CASSQGADRVYGYTF; v_call: TRBV4-2
cdr3_aa: CASSLPGHGELFF; v_call: TRBV12-3/TRBV12-4
cdr3_aa: CASSLTSAETQYF; v_call: TRBV7-2
cdr3_aa: CASSLVTSGMADTQYF; v_call: TRBV5-1
cdr3_aa: CASSQDSHTSSGNTIYF; v_call: TRBV3-1/TRBV3-2
cdr3_aa: CASSTYRKSGANVLTF; v_call: TRBV6-2/TRBV6-3
cdr3_aa: CASSPGTGWGEQYF; v_call: TRBV11-3
cdr3_aa: CASSQDRNTQYF; v_call: TRBV4-1
cdr3_aa: CASSLSGAGYTF; v_call: TRBV12-3/TRBV12-4
cdr3_aa: CASSFVGEQYF; v_call: TRBV7-9
cdr3_aa: CASSQYRPLSGNTIYF; v_call: TRBV3-1/TRBV3-2
cdr3_aa: CASSLRQGIHNEQFF; v_call: TRBV28
cdr3_aa: CASSLALGQMSEQYF; v_call: TRBV7-9
cdr3_aa: CASRLTGMVVDYTF; v_call: TRBV6-5
cdr3_aa: CASSVSPYQETQYF; v_call: TRBV9